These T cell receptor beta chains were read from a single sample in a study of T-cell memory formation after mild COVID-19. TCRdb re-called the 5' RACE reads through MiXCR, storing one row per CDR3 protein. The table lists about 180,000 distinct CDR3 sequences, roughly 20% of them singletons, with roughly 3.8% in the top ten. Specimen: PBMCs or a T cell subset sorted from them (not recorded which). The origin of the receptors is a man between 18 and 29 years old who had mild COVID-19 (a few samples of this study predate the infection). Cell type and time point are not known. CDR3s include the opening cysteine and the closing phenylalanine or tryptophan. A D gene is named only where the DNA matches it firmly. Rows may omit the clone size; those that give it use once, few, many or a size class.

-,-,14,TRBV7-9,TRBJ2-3,TGTGCCAGCAGCTTTAAGGCCCGCACAGATACGCAGTATTTT,CASSFKARTDTQYF
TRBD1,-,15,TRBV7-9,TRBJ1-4,TGTGCCAGCAGCCGCCGGGACAGGGGGTATGAAAAACTGTTTTTT,CASSRRDRGYEKLFF
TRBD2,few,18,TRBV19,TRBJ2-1,TGTGCCAGTAGTCTTAGGGGTGGCGGGGGACTCACTTACAATGAGCAGTTCTTC,CASSLRGGGGLTYNEQFF
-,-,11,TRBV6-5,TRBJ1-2,TGTGCCAGCAGTACCAGGGGAGGCTACACCTTC,CASSTRGGYTF
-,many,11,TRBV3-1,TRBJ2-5,TGTGCCAGCAGACTCCTCGAGACCCAGTACTTC,CASRLLETQYF
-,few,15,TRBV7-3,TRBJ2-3,TGTGCCAGCAGCTCCGGGACTCCTAACACAGATACGCAGTATTTT,CASSSGTPNTDTQYF
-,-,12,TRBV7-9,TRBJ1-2,TGTGCCAGCCGGGGGCGAAACTATGGCTACACCTTC,CASRGRNYGYTF
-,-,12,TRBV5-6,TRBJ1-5,TGTGCCAGAGGGAGAAGCAATCAGCCCCAGCATTTT,CARGRSNQPQHF
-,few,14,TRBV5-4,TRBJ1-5,TGTGCCAGCAGCTTGGACCCCTCCAATCAGCCCCAGCATTTT,CASSLDPSNQPQHF
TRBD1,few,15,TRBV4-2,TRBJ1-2,TGTGCCAGCAGTCCGGACAGGCTGTCTAACTATGGCTACACCTTC,CASSPDRLSNYGYTF
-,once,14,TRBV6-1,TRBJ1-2,TGTGCCAGCAGATCCGAGACAGGACATTATGGCTACACCTTC,CASRSETGHYGYTF
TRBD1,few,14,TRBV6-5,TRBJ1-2,TGTGCCAGCAGTTCGGGACAGGGTTTATATGGCTACACCTTC,CASSSGQGLYGYTF
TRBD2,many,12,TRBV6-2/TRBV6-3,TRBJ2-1,TGTGCCAGCAGTGAAGCGGGGGGACGGAAATTCTTC,CASSEAGGRKFF
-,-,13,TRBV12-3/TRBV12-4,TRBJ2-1,TGTGCCAGCAGTTTTTTCGGTCCCCAGGGGCAGTTCTTC,CASSFFGPQGQFF
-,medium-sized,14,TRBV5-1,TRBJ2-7,TGCGCCAGCAGCTTGGCCGTGGGGATTTACGAGCAGTACTTC,CASSLAVGIYEQYF